Each of the 13 T cell receptor beta chains below was sequenced from the same sample in a study of CD8+ T cells in alopecia areata. The treatment: oral pan-JAK inhibitor, 5-10 mg twice daily. RNA extraction was followed by reverse transcription into cDNA, which acted as the sequencing template. Sequenced by immunoSEQ multiplex PCR; TCRdb stores in-frame clones only, minus some. The sample yields roughly 190,000 clones, around 56% seen once. Sample: CD4+ T cells sorted from blood, taken at week 4, from a patient treated with tofacitinib. These receptors were collected from a human donor with alopecia areata.

The chain employs TRBV7-2 and TRBJ2-3; possibly TRBD2 for D (6 bases). V lost 6 bases to trimming and J lost 4 bases, with 17 bases between them. The CDR3 loop spans 15 amino acids. The V gene's germline CDR1 is SGHTA and CDR2 FQGNSA. The CDR3: CASSLGLARADTQYF. CDR3 sequence (DNA): TGTGCCAGCAGTCTAGGGCTAGCGAGGGCAGATACGCAGTATTTT.

This clone was observed once. The gene calls are TRBV10-3 and TRBJ2-7, with D perhaps TRBD2 (5 bases). Trimming took off 7 bases at V and 5 bases at J, with 9 bases between the two ends. The CDR3 spans 11 residues. CDR1 is ENHRY and CDR2 is SYGVKD in the germline V gene. CDR3 loop: CAIKTGNEQYF. The DNA of the CDR3 is TGTGCCATCAAAACGGGGAACGAGCAGTACTTC.

Notes on this clone: The sample contains more than one DNA sequence encoding this CDR3. The chain's CDR3 is CASSSPGANVLTF. The CDR3 DNA follows: TGTGCCAGCAGTTCGCCTGGGGCCAACGTCCTGACTTTC. V is TRBV6-5 and J is TRBJ2-6; D uncertain. Trimming removed 4 bases at V and 2 bases at J, with 3 bases between. The CDR3 sequence is 13 residues long. CDR1 is MNHEY, CDR2 SVGAGI, per germline.

This sequence joins TRBV2 and TRBJ1-5; D not resolved. The CDR3 is 14 residues long. The V gene's germline CDR1 is SNHLY and CDR2 FYNNEI. V was pared by 4 bases and J by 4 bases, with 11 bases between. CDR3 DNA: TGTGCCAGCAGTGGCGGAAATGGAAATCAGCCCCAGCATTTT. Protein sequence: CASSGGNGNQPQHF.

The J gene is TRBJ2-1, the V gene TRBV15; 9 bases are shared with TRBD1. Germline-derived CDR1 and CDR2 are LNHNV and YYDKDF (reference sequence). Trimming removed 3 bases from V and 6 bases from J; junction bases left unmatched: 12. CDR3 length equals 17 residues. CDR3 region: CATSRYTGGARGNEQFF. CDR3 sequence (DNA): TGTGCCACCAGCAGGTATACAGGGGGCGCACGTGGCAATGAGCAGTTCTTC.

The chain joins TRBV29-1 to TRBJ2-1; D call uncertain. The CDR3 has 13 residues. In germline, CDR1 is SQVTM, CDR2 ANQGSEA. V was shortened by 4 bases and J by 9 bases, with 16 bases between the two germline ends. The CDR3 DNA follows: TGCAGCGTTGTTCTCAGTATTACGTCTGAGCAGTTCTTC. Protein product: CSVVLSITSEQFF.

The rearrangement joins TRBV4-1 to TRBJ2-5, with TRBD2 matching 9 bases. Germline V gene lookup returns CDR1 MGHRA and CDR2 YSYEKL. This CDR3 region has 18 residues. J gave up 1 base and V 4 bases, and 13 bases lay outside the gene matches. CDR3 coding DNA: TGCGCCAGCAGCCCACCCCTCGGGTTTAGCGGGGGCCAAGAGACCCAGTACTTC. Its translation: CASSPPLGFSGGQETQYF.

The chain links TRBV5-6 to TRBJ1-5; D may be TRBD1 (6 bases). Deletions cut 2 bases from V and 3 bases from J, with 12 bases between. This CDR3 has 15 residues. Germline assignment: CDR1 SGHDT and CDR2 YYEEEE. CDR3 amino acids: CASSFWTAPNQPQHF. As DNA, the CDR3 is TGTGCCAGCAGCTTCTGGACAGCCCCCAATCAGCCCCAGCATTTT.

The rearrangement links TRBV6-1 to TRBJ2-2; D is perhaps TRBD2 (5 bases). This CDR3 comprises 15 residues. Germline CDR1 reads MNHNS; CDR2 reads SASEGT. V was clipped by 3 bases and J by 13 bases, with 21 bases between them. For the CDR3, the DNA is TGTGCCAGCAGTGAGGCGGCGGGCCCGGCCTATGGGCTGTTTTTT. Translating gives CASSEAAGPAYGLFF.

The chain employs TRBV30 and TRBJ1-5; D may be TRBD1 (6 bases). This CDR3 has 14 residues. V lost 2 bases to trimming and J lost 6 bases, with 14 bases between them. Germline V gene sequence: CDR1 GTSNPN, CDR2 SVGIG (reference sequence). The CDR3: CAWSRDTLSQPQHF. The CDR3 DNA sequence: TGTGCCTGGAGTCGGGACACCTTGAGTCAGCCCCAGCATTTT.

The V gene is TRBV10-3, the J gene TRBJ1-5; 7 nucleotides line up with TRBD1. Germline trimming cut 5 bases from V and 1 base from J; bases unmatched to any gene: 8. The germline V gene has CDR1 ENHRY and CDR2 SYGVKD. CDR3 size: 16 residues. The CDR3: CAISMTGRGSNQPQHF. Written as DNA, the CDR3 is TGTGCCATCAGTATGACAGGGAGAGGCAGCAATCAGCCCCAGCATTTT.

The genes are TRBV5-1 and TRBJ2-2; 8 nucleotides align to TRBD1. The V and J ends lost 9 bases and 5 bases, in that order; junction bases with no gene match: 9. The CDR3 is made up of 14 amino acids. The germline gives CDR1 SGHRS, CDR2 YFSETQ. The CDR3 sequence is CATSLQGETGELFF. Written as DNA, the CDR3 is TGCGCCACGTCGTTACAGGGGGAGACCGGGGAGCTGTTTTTT.

The J gene is TRBJ2-5, the V gene TRBV5-1; a possible D gene is TRBD2 (5 bases). CDR3 size: 14 residues. Trimming pared 1 base from V and 1 base from J, leaving 8 bases between. Germline V gene data show CDR1 as SGHRS and CDR2 as YFSETQ. The CDR3 loop reads CASSLRSGQETQYF. The CDR3, as DNA: TGCGCCAGCAGCTTGAGGAGCGGCCAAGAGACCCAGTACTTC.